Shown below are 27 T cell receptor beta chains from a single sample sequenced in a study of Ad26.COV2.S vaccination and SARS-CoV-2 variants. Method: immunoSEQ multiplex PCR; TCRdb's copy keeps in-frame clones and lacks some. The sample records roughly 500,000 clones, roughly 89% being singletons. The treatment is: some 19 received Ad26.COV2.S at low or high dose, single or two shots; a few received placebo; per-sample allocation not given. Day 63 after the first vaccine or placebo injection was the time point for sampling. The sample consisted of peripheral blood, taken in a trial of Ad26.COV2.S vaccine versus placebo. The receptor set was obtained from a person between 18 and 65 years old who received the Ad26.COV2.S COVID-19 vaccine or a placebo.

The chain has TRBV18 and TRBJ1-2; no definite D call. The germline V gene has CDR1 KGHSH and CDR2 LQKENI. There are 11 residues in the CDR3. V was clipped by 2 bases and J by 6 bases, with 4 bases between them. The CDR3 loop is CASSPADGYTF. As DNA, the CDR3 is TGTGCCAGCTCACCAGCGGATGGCTACACCTTC.

CDR3 in DNA: TGCAGCGTTTACCCCCGGTTAGGAAACTATGGCTACACCTTC. As protein: CSVYPRLGNYGYTF. The chain has TRBV29-1 and TRBJ1-2; D remains unclear. The V end was cut by 5 bases, the J end by 2 bases, with 15 bases between. Germline CDR1 is SQVTM and CDR2 is ANQGSEA. There are 14 residues in the CDR3.

CDR3 nucleotides: TGTGCCAGCAGCTTGTATTTGGCAAGGAACACTGAAGCTTTCTTT. This translates into CASSLYLARNTEAFF. J is TRBJ1-1 and V is TRBV5-6; D gene ambiguous. The CDR3 extends over 15 amino acids. V was cut by 1 base and J by 1 base, with 11 bases left in between. The germline CDR1 and CDR2 sequences are SGHDT and YYEEEE.

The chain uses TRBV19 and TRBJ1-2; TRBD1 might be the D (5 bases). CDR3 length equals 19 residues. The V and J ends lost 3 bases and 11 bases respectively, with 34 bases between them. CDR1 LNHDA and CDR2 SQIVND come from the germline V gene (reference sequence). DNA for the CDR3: TGTGCCAGTAGTATGACGAGGCGGTGGTCGGGGGACCCTACCTTTCGTTACACCTTC. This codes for CASSMTRRWSGDPTFRYTF.

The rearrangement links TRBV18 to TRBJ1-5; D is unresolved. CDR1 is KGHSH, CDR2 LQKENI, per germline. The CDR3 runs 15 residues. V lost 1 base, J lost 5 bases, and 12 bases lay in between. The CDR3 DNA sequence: TGTGCCAGCTCACCACTAAGGCAGGTAGATCAGCCCCAGCATTTT. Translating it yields CASSPLRQVDQPQHF.

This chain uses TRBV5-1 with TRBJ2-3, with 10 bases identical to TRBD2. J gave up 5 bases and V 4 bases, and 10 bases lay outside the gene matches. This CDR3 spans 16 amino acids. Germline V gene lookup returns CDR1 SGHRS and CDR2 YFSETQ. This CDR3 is CASSPSLAGALDTQYF. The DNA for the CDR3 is TGCGCCAGCAGCCCCTCCCTAGCGGGAGCTCTAGATACGCAGTATTTT.

The DNA of the CDR3 is TGTGCCAGCAGTTACGACGGCGGTCAAGAGACCCAGTACTTC. Its protein product is CASSYDGGQETQYF. This chain links TRBV6-2 or TRBV6-3 with TRBJ2-5; no firm D call. This CDR3 has 14 amino acids. The V end lost 2 bases, the J end lost 2 bases, and 9 bases lay between the germline ends. Germline V gene sequence: CDR1 MNHEY, CDR2 SVGEGT.

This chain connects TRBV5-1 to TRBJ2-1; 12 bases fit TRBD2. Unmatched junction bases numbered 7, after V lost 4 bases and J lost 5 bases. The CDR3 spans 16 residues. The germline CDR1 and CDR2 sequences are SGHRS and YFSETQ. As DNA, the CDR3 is TGCGCCAGCAGCCCAATGACTAGCGGGGGCAACAATGAGCAGTTCTTC. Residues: CASSPMTSGGNNEQFF.

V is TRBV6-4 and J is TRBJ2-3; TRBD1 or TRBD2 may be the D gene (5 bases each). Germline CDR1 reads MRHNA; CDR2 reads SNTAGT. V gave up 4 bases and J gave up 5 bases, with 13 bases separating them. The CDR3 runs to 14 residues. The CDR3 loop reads CASSGQGVGDTQYF. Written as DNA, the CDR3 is TGTGCCAGCAGTGGTCAGGGAGTGGGAGATACGCAGTATTTT.

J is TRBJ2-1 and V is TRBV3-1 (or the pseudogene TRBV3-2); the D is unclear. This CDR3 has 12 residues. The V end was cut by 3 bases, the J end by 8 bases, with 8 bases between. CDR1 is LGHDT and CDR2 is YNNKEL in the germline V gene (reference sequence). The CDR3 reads CASSQLDDEQFF. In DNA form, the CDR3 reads TGTGCCAGCAGCCAGCTAGATGATGAGCAGTTCTTC.

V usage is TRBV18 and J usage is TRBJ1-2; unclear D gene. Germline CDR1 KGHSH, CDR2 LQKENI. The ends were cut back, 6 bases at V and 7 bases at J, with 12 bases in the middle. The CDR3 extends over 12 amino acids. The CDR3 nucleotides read TGTGCCAGCTCCCGGCGAGCGGGTGGCTACACCTTC. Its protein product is CASSRRAGGYTF.

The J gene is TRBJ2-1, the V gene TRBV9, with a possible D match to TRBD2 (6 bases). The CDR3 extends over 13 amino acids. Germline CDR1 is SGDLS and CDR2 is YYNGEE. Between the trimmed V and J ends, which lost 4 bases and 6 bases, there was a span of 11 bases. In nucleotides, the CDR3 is TGTGCCAGCAGCCTCGTGGGAGGCAATGAGCAGTTCTTC. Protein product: CASSLVGGNEQFF.

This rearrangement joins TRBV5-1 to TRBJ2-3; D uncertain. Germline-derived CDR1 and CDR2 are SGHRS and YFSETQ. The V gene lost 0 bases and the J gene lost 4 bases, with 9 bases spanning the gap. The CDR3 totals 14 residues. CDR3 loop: CASSLATEPDTQYF. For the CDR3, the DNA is TGCGCCAGCAGCTTGGCGACGGAGCCAGATACGCAGTATTTT.

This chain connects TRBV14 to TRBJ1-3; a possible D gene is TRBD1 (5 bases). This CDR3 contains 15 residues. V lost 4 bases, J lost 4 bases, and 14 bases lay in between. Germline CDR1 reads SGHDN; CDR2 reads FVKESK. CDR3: CASSLIGTAGNTIYF. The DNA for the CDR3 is TGTGCCAGCAGCCTCATCGGGACGGCCGGAAACACCATATATTTT.

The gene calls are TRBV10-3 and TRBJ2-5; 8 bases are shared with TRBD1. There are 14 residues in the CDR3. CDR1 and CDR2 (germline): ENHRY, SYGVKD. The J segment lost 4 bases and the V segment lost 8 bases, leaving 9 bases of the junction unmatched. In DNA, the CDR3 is TGTGCCATCCAAGCCGACAGGGGAGGAGAGACCCAGTACTTC. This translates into CAIQADRGGETQYF.

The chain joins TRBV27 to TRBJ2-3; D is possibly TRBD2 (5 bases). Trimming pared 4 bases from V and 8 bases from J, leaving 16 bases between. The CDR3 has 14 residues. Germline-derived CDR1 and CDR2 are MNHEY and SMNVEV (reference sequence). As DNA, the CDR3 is TGTGCCAGCAGTTCGAGAACTAGTTTGGGTACGCAGTATTTT. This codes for CASSSRTSLGTQYF.

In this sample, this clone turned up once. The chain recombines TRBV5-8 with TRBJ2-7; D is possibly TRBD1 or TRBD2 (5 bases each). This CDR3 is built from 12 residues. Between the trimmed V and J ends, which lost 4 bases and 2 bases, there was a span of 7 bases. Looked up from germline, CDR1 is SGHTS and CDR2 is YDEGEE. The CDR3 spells CASSGGPYEQYV. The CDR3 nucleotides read TGTGCCAGCAGCGGGGGTCCCTACGAGCAGTACGTC.

CDR3 DNA: TGTGCCAGCAGCTCCCCAGGGTTTGGGAATCAGCCCCAGCATTTT. Its protein is CASSSPGFGNQPQHF. The chain is built from TRBV7-2 and TRBJ1-5; the D gene is possibly TRBD1 (5 bases). The germline V and J ends were trimmed by 4 bases and 4 bases, with 14 bases remaining between them. Germline CDR1 reads SGHTA; CDR2 reads FQGNSA. The CDR3 is 15 residues long.

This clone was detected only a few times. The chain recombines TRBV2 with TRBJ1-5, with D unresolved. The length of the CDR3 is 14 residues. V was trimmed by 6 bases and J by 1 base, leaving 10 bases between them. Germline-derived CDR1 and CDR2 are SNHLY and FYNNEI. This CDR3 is CASRSGLSNQPQHF. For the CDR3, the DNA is TGTGCCAGCAGGTCCGGGCTGAGCAATCAGCCCCAGCATTTT. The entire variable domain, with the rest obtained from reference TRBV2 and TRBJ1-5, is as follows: EPEVTQTPSHQVTQMGQEVILRCVPISNHLYFYWYRQILGQKVEFLVSFYNNEISEKSEIFDDQFSVERPDGSNFTLKIRSTKLEDSAMYFCASRSGLSNQPQHFGDGTRLSIL.

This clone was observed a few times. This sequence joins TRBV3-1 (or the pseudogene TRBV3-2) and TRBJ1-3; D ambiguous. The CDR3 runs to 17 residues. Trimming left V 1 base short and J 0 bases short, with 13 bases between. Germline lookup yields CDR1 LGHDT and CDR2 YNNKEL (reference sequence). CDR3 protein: CASSQVTVYSSGNTIYF. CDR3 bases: TGTGCCAGCAGCCAAGTCACGGTCTACTCCTCTGGAAACACCATATATTTT.

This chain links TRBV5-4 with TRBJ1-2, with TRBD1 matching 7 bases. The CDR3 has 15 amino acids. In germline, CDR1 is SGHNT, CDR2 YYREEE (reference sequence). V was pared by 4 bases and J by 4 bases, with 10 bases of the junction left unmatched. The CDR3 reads CASSPPGQSVYGYTF. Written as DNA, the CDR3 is TGTGCCAGCAGCCCACCGGGACAGTCGGTCTATGGCTACACCTTC.

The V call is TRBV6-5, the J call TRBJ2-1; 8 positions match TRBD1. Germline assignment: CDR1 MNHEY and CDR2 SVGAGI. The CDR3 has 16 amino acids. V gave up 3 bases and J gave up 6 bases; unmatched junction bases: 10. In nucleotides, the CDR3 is TGTGCCAGCAGTTATCACAGGGGGGATAAGGGCAATGAGCAGTTCTTC. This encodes CASSYHRGDKGNEQFF.

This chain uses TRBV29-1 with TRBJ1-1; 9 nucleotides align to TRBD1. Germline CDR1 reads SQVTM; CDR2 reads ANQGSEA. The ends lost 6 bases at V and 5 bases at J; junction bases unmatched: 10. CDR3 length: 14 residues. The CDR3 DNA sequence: TGCAGCGTACTATACAGGGGGCGGAAAACTGAAGCTTTCTTT. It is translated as CSVLYRGRKTEAFF. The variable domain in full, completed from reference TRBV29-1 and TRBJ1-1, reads SAVISQKPSRDICQRGTSLTIQCQVDSQVTMMFWYRQQPGQSLTLIATANQGSEATYESGFVIDKFPISRPNLTFSTLTVSNMSPEDSSIYLCSVLYRGRKTEAFFGQGTRLTVV.

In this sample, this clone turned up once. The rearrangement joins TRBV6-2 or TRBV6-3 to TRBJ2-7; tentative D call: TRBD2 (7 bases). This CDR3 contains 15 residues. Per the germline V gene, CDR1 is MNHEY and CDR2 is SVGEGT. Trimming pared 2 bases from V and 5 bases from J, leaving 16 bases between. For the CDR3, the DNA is TGTGCCAGCAGTTACGGGGGGGCGCGTCTCCACGAGCAGTACTTC. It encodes CASSYGGARLHEQYF.

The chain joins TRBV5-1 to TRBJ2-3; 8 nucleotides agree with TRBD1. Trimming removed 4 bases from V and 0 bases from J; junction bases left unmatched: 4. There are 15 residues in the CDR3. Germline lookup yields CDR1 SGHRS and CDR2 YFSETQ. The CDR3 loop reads CASSIRTGSTDTQYF. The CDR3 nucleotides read TGCGCCAGCAGCATTAGGACAGGGAGCACAGATACGCAGTATTTT.

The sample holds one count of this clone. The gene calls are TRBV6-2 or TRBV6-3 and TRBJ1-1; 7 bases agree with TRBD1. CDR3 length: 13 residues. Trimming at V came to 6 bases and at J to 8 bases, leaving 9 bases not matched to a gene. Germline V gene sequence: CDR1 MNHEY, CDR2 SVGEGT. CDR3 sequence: CASSPPWDREAFF. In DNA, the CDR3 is TGTGCCAGCAGCCCCCCATGGGACAGAGAAGCTTTCTTT.

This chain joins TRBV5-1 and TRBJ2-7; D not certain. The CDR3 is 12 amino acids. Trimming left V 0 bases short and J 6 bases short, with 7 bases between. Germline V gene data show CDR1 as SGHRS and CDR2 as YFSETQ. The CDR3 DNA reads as TGCGCCAGCAGCTTGGCAGCAATCGAGCAGTACTTC. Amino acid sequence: CASSLAAIEQYF.